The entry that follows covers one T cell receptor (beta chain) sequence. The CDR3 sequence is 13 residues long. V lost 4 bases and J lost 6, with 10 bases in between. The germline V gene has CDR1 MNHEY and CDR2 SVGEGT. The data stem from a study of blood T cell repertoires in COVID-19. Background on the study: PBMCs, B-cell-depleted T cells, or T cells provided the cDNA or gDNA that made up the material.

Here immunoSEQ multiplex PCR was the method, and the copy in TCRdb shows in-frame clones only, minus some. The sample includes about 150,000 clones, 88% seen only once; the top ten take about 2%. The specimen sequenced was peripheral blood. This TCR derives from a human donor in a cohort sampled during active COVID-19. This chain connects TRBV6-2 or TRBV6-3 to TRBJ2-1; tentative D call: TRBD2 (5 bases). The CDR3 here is CASSSRAANEQFF. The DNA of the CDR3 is TGTGCCAGCAGTTCGCGAGCGGCCAATGAGCAGTTCTTC.